Each of the 3 T cell receptor beta chains below was sequenced from the same sample in a study of T cells in Graves' hyperthyroidism and ophthalmopathy. The source material, RNA transcripts, was used to amplify TCR beta CDR3 regions. The HTBI set primed first-round TCR CDR3 RT-PCR. TCRdb reprocessed the multiplex PCR reads with MiXCR, giving one entry per CDR3 protein. The sample holds 200,000 to 250,000 distinct CDR3 sequences, 18% seen once. Material: blood. The source is a man aged 35 to 55 with Graves' hyperthyroidism.

This clonotype was seen repeatedly, ten times or more. This chain connects TRBV20-1 to TRBJ1-1; TRBD1 is a possible D gene (5 bases). Trimming stripped 4 bases from V and 5 bases from J, with 8 bases between. This CDR3 is built from 11 residues. Germline-derived CDR1 and CDR2 are DFQATT and SNEGSKA (reference sequence). CDR3 sequence reads: CSAKRGTEAFF. The CDR3 DNA reads as TGCAGTGCTAAGAGGGGTACTGAAGCTTTCTTT.

V and J are TRBV7-2 and TRBJ2-7; D possibly corresponds to TRBD2 (5 bases). CDR1 and CDR2 (germline): SGHTA, FQGNSA. The V and J ends lost 6 bases and 4 bases respectively, with 16 bases between them. CDR3 length: 14 residues. The CDR3 DNA follows: TGTGCCAGCAGTTACCGGGGTACTCTGTACGAGCAGTACTTC. It specifies CASSYRGTLYEQYF.

With respect to this clonotype: A read error may be the cause here, since a much bigger clone is one base away. This chain joins TRBV6-4 and TRBJ1-5; D is undetermined. CDR1 is MRHNA, CDR2 SNTAGT, per germline. This CDR3 has 14 residues. The CDR3 nucleotides are TGTGCCAGCAGTTACTCACGGAACAATCAACCCCGGCATTTT. It codes for CASSYSRNNQPRHF.